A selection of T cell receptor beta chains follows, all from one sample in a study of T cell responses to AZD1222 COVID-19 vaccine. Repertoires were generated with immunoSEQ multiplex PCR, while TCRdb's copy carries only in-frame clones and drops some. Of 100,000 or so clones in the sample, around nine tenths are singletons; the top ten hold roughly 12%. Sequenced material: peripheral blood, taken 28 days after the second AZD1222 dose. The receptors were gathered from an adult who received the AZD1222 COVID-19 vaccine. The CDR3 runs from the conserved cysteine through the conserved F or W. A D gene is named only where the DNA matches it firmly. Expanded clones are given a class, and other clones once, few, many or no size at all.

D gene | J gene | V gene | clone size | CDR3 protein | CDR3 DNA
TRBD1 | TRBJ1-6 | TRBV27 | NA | CASTEQGSYNSPLHF | TGTGCCAGCACGGAACAGGGGTCCTATAATTCACCCCTCCACTTT
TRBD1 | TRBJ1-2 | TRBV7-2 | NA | CASSLAFGTAHYTF | TGTGCCAGCAGCTTAGCGTTTGGGACAGCCCACTACACCTTC
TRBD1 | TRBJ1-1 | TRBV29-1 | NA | CSVNRDRDTEAFF | TGCAGCGTGAACCGGGACAGAGACACTGAAGCTTTCTTT
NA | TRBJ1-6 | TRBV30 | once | CAVGRGNSPLHF | TGTGCGGTTGGGCGAGGAAATTCACCCCTCCACTTT
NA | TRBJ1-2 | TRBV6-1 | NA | CASSELFMGLYGYTF | TGTGCCAGCAGTGAATTGTTTATGGGTCTCTATGGCTACACCTTC
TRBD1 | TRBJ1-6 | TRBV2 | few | CASSGDRGSPLHF | TGTGCCAGCAGTGGGGACAGGGGTTCACCCCTCCACTTT
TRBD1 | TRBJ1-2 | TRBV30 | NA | CAWGQGGGYTF | TGTGCCTGGGGACAGGGTGGCGGCTACACCTTC
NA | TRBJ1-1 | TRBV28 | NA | CASGGTNRNTEAFF | TGTGCCAGCGGTGGGACGAATCGGAACACTGAAGCTTTCTTT
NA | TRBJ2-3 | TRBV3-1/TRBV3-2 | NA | CASRTAGDTQYF | TGTGCCAGCAGAACCGCGGGAGATACGCAGTATTTT
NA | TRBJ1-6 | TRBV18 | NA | CASSPTIPRAADNSPLHF | TGTGCCAGCTCACCGACTATCCCCCGGGCGGCAGATAATTCACCCCTCCACTTT
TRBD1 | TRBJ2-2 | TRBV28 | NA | CASSNDRVYTGELFF | TGTGCCAGCAGTAACGACAGGGTCTACACCGGGGAGCTGTTTTTT
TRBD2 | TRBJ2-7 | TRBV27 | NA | CASSYLAGTYEQYF | TGTGCCAGCAGTTACTTAGCGGGGACCTACGAGCAGTACTTC
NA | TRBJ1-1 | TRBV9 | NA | CASSVALTGVNTEAFF | TGTGCCAGCAGCGTAGCCCTGACAGGAGTGAACACTGAAGCTTTCTTT
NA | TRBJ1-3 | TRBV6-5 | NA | CASSPQGNTIYF | TGTGCCAGCAGTCCCCAAGGAAACACCATATATTTT
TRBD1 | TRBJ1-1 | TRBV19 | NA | CASESDRGGAEAFF | TGTGCCAGTGAAAGCGACAGGGGTGGGGCTGAAGCTTTCTTT
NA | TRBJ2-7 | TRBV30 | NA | CAWSVGRAYEQYF | TGTGCCTGGAGTGTGGGCAGGGCCTACGAGCAGTACTTC
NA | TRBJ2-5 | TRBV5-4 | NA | CASSFRGRVGETQYF | TGTGCCAGCAGCTTCCGGGGGCGTGTAGGAGAGACCCAGTACTTC
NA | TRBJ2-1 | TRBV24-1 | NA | CATSGGGSSYNEQFF | TGTGCCACCAGTGGAGGAGGGAGTTCATACAATGAGCAGTTCTTC
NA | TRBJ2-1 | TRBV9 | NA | CASSVGTAYNEQFF | TGTGCCAGCAGCGTAGGGACAGCCTACAATGAGCAGTTCTTC
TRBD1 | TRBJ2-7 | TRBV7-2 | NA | CASSLAWDSSYEQYF | TGTGCCAGCAGCTTAGCGTGGGACAGCTCCTACGAGCAGTACTTC
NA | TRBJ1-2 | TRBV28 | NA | CASSLSNPGGYTF | TGTGCCAGCAGCTTGAGTAACCCGGGGGGCTACACCTTC
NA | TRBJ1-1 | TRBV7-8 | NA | CASSSAVPLNTEAFF | TGTGCCAGCAGCTCCGCCGTGCCGTTGAACACTGAAGCTTTCTTT
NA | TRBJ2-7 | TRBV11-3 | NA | CASSSGTVPYEQYF | TGTGCCAGCAGCTCCGGGACGGTCCCCTACGAGCAGTACTTC
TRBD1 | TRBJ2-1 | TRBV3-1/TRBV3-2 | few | CASSHSGGWNEQFF | TGTGCCAGCAGCCATTCAGGGGGCTGGAATGAGCAGTTCTTC
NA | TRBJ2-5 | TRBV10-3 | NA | CAISAGSETQYF | TGTGCCATCAGTGCGGGGTCGGAGACCCAGTACTTC
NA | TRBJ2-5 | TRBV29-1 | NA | CSVEEEDTKYF | TGCAGCGTTGAGGAGGAGGACACAAAGTACTTC
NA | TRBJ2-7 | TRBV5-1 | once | CASSLGYQGSEQYF | TGCGCCAGCAGCTTGGGATATCAGGGGTCCGAGCAGTACTTC
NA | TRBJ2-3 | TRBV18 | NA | CASSLTTPSADTQYF | TGTGCCAGCTCACTCACCACTCCCTCAGCAGATACGCAGTATTTT
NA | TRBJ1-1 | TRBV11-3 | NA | CASSPRGTLNTEAFF | TGTGCCAGCAGTCCCCGAGGGACATTGAACACTGAAGCTTTCTTT
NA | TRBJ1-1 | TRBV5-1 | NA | CASSLAFSGNTEAFF | TGCGCCAGCAGCTTGGCATTTTCAGGGAACACTGAAGCTTTCTTT
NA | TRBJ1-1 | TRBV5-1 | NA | CASSLALNTEAFF | TGCGCCAGCAGCTTGGCCTTGAACACTGAAGCTTTCTTT
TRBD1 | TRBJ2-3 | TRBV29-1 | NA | CSVDGTGGGDTQYF | TGCAGCGTTGATGGGACAGGGGGGGGAGATACGCAGTATTTT
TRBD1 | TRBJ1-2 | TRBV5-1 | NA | CASSLAIGTGTNYGYTF | TGCGCCAGCAGCTTGGCCATCGGGACAGGGACTAACTATGGCTACACCTTC
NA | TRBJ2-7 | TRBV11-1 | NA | CASSPAVGARSYEQYF | TGTGCCAGCAGCCCAGCGGTCGGGGCTAGGAGCTACGAGCAGTACTTC
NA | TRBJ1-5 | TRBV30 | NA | CAWKVGGASNQPQHF | TGTGCCTGGAAGGTCGGAGGGGCCAGCAATCAGCCCCAGCATTTT
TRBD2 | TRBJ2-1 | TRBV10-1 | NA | CASSESSGRNEQFF | TGCGCCAGCAGTGAATCGAGCGGGAGGAATGAGCAGTTCTTC
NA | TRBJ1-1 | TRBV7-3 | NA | CASSPGGGRNSEAFF | TGTGCCAGCAGCCCAGGAGGGGGTCGAAACTCTGAAGCTTTCTTT
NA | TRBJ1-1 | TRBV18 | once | CASSPAGAQDTEAFF | TGTGCCAGCTCACCCGCTGGAGCCCAGGACACTGAAGCTTTCTTT
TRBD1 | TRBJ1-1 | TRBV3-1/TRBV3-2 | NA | CASGDRALNTEAFF | TGTGCCAGCGGGGACAGGGCCCTCAACACTGAAGCTTTCTTT
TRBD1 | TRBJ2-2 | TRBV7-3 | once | CASSSTGARDTGELFF | TGTGCCAGCAGCTCGACAGGGGCACGGGACACCGGGGAGCTGTTTTTT
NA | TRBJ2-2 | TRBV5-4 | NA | CASSFLDSTGELFF | TGTGCCAGCAGCTTCTTGGACAGCACCGGGGAGCTGTTTTTT
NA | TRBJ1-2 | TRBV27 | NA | CASSFLDNKGGYTF | TGTGCCAGCAGTTTTCTGGACAATAAGGGGGGCTACACCTTC
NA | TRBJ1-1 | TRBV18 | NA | CASSPPGPGPLNTEAFF | TGTGCCAGCTCACCACCGGGACCGGGTCCACTGAACACTGAAGCTTTCTTT
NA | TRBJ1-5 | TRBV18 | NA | CASSPPPGDQPQHF | TGTGCCAGCTCACCACCCCCTGGTGATCAGCCCCAGCATTTT
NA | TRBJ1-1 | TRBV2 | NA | CASREETRGAEAFF | TGTGCCAGCAGGGAAGAGACCCGAGGGGCTGAAGCTTTCTTT
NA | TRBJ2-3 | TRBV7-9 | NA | CASSPNTHRLGMADTQYF | TGTGCCAGCAGCCCGAACACCCACAGGCTGGGGATGGCAGATACGCAGTATTTT
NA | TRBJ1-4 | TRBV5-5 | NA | CASSDPLGSNFF | TGTGCCAGCAGCGACCCCTTGGGCAGTAACTTTTTT
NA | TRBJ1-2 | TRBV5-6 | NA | CASSLGQMAGYTF | TGTGCCAGCAGCTTGGGGCAGATGGCGGGCTACACCTTC
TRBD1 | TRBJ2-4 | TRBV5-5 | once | CASSSLGQGDIQYF | TGTGCCAGCAGCTCCCTCGGACAGGGTGACATTCAGTACTTC